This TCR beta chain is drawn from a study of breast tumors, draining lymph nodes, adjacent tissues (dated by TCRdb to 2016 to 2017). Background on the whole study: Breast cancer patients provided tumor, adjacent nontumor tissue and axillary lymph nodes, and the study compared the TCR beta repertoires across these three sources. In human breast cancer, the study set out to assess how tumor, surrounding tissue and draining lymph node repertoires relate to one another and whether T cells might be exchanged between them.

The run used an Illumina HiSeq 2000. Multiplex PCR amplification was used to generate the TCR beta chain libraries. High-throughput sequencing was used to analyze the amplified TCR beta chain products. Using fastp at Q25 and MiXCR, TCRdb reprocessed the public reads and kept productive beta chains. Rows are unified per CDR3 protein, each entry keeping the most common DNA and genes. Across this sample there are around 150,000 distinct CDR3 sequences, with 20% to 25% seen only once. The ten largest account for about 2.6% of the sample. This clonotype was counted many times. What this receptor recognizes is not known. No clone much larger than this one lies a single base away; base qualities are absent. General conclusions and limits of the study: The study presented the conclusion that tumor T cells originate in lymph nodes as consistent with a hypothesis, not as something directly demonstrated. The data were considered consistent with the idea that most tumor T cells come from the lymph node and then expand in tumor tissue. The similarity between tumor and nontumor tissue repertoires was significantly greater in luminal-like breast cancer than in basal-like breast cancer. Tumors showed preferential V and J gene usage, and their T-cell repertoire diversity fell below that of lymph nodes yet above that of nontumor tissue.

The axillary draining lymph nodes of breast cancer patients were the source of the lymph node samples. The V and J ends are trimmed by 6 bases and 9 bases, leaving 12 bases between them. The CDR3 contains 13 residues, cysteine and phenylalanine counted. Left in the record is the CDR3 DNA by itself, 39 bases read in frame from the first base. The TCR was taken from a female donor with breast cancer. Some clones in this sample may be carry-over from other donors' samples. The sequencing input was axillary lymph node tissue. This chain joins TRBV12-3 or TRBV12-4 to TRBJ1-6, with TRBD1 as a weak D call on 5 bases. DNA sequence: TGTGCCAGCAGCCAGGGCGTAGTTTCACCCCTCCACTTT. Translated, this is CASSQGVVSPLHF.